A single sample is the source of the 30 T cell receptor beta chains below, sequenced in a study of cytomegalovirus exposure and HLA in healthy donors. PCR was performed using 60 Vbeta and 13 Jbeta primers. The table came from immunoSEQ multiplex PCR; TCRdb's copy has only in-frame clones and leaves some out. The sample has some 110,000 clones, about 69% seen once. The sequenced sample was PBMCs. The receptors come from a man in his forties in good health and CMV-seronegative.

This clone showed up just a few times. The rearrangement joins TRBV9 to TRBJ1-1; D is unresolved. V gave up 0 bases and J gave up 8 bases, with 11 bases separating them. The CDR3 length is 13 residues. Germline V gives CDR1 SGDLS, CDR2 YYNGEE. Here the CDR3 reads CASSVAPVSEAFF. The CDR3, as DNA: TGTGCCAGCAGCGTAGCCCCCGTCTCCGAAGCTTTCTTT.

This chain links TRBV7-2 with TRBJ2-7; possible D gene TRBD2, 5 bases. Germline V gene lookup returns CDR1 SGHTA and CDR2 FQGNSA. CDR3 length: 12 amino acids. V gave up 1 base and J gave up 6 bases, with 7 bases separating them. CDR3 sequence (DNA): TGTGCCAGCAGCTTAGTCCGGGGCGAGCAGTACTTC. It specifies CASSLVRGEQYF.

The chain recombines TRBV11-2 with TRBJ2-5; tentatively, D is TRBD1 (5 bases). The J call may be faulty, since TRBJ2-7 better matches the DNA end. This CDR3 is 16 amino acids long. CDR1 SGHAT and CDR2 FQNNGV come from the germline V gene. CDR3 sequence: CASSLAVGLTAYEQYF. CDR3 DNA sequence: TGTGCCAGCAGCTTAGCCGTGGGGCTGACAGCCTACGAGCAGTACTTC.

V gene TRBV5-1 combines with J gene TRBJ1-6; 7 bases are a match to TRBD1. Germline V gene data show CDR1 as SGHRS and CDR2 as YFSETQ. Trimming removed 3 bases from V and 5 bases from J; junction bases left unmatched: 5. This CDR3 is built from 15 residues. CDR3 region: CASSSGTENNSPLHF. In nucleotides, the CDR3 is TGCGCCAGCAGCTCCGGGACAGAAAATAATTCACCCCTCCACTTT.

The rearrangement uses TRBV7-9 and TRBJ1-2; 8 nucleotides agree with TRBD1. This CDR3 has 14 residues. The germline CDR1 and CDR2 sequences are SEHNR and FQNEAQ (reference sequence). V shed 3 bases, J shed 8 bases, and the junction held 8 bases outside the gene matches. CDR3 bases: TGTGCCAGCAGCTTGACCCAGGGGGCGCGCGGCTACACCTTC. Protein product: CASSLTQGARGYTF. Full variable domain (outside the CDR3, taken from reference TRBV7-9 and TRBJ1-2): DTGVSQNPRHKITKRGQNVTFRCDPISEHNRLYWYRQTLGQGPEFLTYFQNEAQLEKSRLLSDRFSAERPKGSFSTLEIQRTEQGDSAMYLCASSLTQGARGYTFGSGTRLTVV.

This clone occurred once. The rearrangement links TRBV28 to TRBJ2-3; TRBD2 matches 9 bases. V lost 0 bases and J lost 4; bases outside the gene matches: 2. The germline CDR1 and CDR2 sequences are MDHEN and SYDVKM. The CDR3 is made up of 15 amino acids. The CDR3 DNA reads TGTGCCAGCAGTTTATGGCGGGGGGGTGCAGATACGCAGTATTTT. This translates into CASSLWRGGADTQYF. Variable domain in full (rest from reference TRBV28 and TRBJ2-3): DVKVTQSSRYLVKRTGEKVFLECVQDMDHENMFWYRQDPGLGLRLIYFSYDVKMKEKGDIPEGYSVSREKKERFSLILESASTNQTSMYLCASSLWRGGADTQYFGPGTRLTVL.

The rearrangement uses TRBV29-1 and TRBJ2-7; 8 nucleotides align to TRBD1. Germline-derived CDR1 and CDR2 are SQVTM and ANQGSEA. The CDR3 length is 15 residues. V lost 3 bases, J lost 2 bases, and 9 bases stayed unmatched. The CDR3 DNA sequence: TGCAGCGTTGATGGACAGGGCCCCAACCCCTACGAGCAGTACTTC. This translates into CSVDGQGPNPYEQYF.

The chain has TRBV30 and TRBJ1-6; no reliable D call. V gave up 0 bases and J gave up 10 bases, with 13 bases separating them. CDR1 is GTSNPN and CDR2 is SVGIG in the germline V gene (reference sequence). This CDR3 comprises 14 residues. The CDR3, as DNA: TGTGCCTGGAGTGTAATGCCAGTCACCTCACCCCTCCACTTT. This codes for CAWSVMPVTSPLHF.

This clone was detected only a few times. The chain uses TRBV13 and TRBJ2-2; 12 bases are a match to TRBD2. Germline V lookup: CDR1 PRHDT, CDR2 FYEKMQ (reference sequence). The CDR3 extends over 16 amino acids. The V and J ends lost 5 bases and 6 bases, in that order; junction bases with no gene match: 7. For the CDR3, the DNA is TGTGCCAGCAGCGAACTAGCGGGAGGCGGGGCCGGGGAGCTGTTTTTT. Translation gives CASSELAGGGAGELFF.

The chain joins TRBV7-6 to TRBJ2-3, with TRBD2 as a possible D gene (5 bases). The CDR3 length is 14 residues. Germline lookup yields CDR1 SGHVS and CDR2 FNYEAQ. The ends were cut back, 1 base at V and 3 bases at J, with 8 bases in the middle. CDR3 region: CASSLGSVTDTQYF. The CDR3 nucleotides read TGTGCCAGCAGCTTAGGTAGCGTGACAGATACGCAGTATTTT.

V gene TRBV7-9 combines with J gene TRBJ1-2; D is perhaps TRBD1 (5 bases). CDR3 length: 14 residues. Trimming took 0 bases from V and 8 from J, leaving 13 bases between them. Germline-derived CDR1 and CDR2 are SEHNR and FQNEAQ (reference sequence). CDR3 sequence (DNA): TGTGCCAGCAGCTTAGCGGTCCAGGGAAGAGGCTACACCTTC. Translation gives CASSLAVQGRGYTF.

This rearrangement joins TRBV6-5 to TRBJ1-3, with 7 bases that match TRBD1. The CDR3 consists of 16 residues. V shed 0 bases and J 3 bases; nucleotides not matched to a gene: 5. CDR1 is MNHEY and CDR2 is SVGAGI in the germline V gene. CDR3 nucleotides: TGTGCCAGCAGTTACTCCGACAGGGTAAGTGGAAACACCATATATTTT. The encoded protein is CASSYSDRVSGNTIYF.

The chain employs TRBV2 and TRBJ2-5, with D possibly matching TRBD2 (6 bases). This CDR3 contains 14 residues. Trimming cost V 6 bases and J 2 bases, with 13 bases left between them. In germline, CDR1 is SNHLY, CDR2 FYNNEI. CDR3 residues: CASSAPGVQETQYF. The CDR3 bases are TGTGCCAGCAGCGCCCCGGGGGTTCAAGAGACCCAGTACTTC.

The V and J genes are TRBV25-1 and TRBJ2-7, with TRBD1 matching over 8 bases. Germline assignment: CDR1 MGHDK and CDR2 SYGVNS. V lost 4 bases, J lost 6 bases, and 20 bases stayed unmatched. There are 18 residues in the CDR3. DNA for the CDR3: TGTGCCAGCAGTGCCCTTAAGTTCGGGACAGGCCCTGCTACCGAGCAGTACTTC. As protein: CASSALKFGTGPATEQYF.

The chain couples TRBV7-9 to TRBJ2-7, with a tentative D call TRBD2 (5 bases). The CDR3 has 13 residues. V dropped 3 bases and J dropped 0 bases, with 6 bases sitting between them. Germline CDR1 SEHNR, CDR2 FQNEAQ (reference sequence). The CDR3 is CASSFRDSYEQYF. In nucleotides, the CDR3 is TGTGCCAGCAGCTTCCGGGACTCCTACGAGCAGTACTTC.

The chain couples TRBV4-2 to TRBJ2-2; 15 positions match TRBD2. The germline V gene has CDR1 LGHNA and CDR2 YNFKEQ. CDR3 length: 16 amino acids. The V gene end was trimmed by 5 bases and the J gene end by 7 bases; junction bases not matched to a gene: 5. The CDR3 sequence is CASSKGLAGGIGELFF. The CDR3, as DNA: TGTGCCAGCAGCAAGGGACTAGCGGGAGGTATCGGGGAGCTGTTTTTT.

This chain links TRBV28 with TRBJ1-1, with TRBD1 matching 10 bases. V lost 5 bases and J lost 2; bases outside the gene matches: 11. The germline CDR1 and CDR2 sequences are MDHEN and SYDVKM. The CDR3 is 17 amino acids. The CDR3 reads CASSRQGAGPRNTEAFF. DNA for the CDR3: TGTGCCAGCAGTAGACAGGGGGCTGGCCCCCGCAACACTGAAGCTTTCTTT.

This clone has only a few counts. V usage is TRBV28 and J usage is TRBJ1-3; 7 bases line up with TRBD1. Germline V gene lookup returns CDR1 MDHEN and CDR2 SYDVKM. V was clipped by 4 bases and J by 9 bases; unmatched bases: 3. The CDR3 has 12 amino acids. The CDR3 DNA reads TGTGCCAGCAGTTCGACAGGGACCACCATATATTTT. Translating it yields CASSSTGTTIYF.

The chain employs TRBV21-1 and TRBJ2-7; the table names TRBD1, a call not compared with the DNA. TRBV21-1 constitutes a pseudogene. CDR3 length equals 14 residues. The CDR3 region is CASSTGQGDHEQYF. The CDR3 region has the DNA TGTGCCAGCAGCACCGGACAGGGTGACCACGAGCAGTACTTC.

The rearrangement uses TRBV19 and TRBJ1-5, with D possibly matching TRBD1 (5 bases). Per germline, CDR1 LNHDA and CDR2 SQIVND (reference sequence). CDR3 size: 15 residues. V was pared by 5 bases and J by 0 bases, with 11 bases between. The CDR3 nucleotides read TGTGCCAGTAGTGTCGACAGTTATAGCAATCAGCCCCAGCATTTT. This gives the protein CASSVDSYSNQPQHF.

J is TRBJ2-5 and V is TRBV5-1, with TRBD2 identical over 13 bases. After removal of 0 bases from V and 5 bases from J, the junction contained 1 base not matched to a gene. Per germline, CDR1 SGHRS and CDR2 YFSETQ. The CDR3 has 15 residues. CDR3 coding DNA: TGCGCCAGCAGCTTGGGACTAGCGGGAGGCGAGACCCAGTACTTC. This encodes CASSLGLAGGETQYF.

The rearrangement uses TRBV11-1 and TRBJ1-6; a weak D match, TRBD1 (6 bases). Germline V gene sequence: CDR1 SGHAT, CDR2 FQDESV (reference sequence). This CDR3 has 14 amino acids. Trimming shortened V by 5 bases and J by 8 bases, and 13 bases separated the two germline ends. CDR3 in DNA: TGTGCCAGCAGCCCGGACAGACCGGATTCACCCCTCCACTTT. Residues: CASSPDRPDSPLHF. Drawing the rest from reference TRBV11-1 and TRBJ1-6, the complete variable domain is EAEVAQSPRYKITEKSQAVAFWCDPISGHATLYWYRQILGQGPELLVQFQDESVVDDSQLPKDRFSAERLKGVDSTLKIQPAELGDSAMYLCASSPDRPDSPLHFGNGTRLTVT.

The CDR3 DNA reads as TGTGCCAGCAGCCAAGCACAGAGTCCCTACGAGCAGTACTTC. This translates into CASSQAQSPYEQYF. The gene calls are TRBV4-2 and TRBJ2-7, with unresolved D. V dropped 1 base and J dropped 2 bases, with 9 bases sitting between them. This CDR3 spans 14 amino acids. CDR1 LGHNA and CDR2 YNFKEQ come from the germline V gene.

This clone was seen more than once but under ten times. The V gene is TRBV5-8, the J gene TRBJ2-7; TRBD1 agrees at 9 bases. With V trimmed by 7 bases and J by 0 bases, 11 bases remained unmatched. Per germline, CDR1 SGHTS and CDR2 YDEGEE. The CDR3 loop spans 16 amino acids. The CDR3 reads CASDVGWDRVSYEQYF. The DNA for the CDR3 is TGTGCCAGCGATGTTGGTTGGGACAGGGTCTCCTACGAGCAGTACTTC.

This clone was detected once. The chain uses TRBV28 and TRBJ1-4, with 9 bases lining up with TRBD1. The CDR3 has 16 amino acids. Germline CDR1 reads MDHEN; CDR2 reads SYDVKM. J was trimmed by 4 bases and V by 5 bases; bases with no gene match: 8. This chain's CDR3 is CASSPPDRGNNEKLFF. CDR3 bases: TGTGCCAGCAGTCCTCCCGACAGGGGGAATAATGAAAAACTGTTTTTT.

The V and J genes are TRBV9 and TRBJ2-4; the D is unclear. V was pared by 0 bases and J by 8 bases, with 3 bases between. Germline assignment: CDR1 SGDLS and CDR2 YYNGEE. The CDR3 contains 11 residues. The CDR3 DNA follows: TGTGCCAGCAGCGTAGTAGACATTCAGTACTTC. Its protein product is CASSVVDIQYF.

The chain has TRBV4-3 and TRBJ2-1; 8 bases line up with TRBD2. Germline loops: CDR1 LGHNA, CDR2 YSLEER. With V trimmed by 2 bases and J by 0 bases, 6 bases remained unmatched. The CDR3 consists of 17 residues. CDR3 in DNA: TGCGCCAGCAGCCAAAGTAGCGGGGTTAGCTCCTACAATGAGCAGTTCTTC. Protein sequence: CASSQSSGVSSYNEQFF.

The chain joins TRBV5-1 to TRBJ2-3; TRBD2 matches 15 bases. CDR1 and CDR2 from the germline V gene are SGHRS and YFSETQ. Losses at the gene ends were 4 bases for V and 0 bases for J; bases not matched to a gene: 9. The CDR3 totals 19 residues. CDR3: CASSRTSGGVIISTDTQYF. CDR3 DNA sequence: TGCGCCAGCAGCAGGACTAGCGGGGGGGTAATTATTAGCACAGATACGCAGTATTTT. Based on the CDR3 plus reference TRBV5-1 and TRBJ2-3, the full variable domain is KAGVTQTPRYLIKTRGQQVTLSCSPISGHRSVSWYQQTPGQGLQFLFEYFSETQRNKGNFPGRFSGRQFSNSRSEMNVSTLELGDSALYLCASSRTSGGVIISTDTQYFGPGTRLTVL.

CDR3 DNA sequence: TGTGCCTACAGGGTCCTTGGCCAGCCCCAGCATTTT. It encodes CAYRVLGQPQHF. The rearrangement joins TRBV30 to TRBJ1-5, with TRBD1 as a possible D gene (6 bases). CDR3 size: 12 residues. From germline, CDR1 is GTSNPN and CDR2 SVGIG (reference sequence). Between the trimmed V and J ends, which lost 7 bases and 7 bases, there was a span of 14 bases.

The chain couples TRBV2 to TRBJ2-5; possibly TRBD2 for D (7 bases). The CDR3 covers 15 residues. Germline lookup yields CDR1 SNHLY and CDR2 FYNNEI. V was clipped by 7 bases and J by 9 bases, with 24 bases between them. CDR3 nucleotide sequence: TGTGCCAGCACCAACTGGGAGGGGGACCGGCAGGCCCAGTACTTC. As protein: CASTNWEGDRQAQYF.